This T cell receptor beta chain was found in a study of blood T cell repertoires in COVID-19. Study-wide background: PBMCs, B-cell-depleted T cells, or T cells were the source of the cDNA or gDNA that made up the material.

One Seattle source followed patients from active infection through their disease course. The CDR3 spans 16 residues. Germline CDR1 and CDR2: SGDLS and YYNGEE. V was clipped by 4 bases and J by 0 bases; unmatched bases: 6. In the authors' workflow: The assay estimated nucleated cells by amplifying reference gene primers. Only in-frame clones appear in the TCRdb table, and some are missing; sequencing was by immunoSEQ multiplex PCR. Clone size and V and J calls were adopted from that table, with D and trimming inferred from the DNA. Altogether about 90,000 clones are present, 80% to 90% being singletons, with the ten largest covering less than 3.5%.

The chain employs TRBV9 and TRBJ1-3; 8 nucleotides match TRBD1. The receptor comes from a man aged 50-60 years with COVID-19, enrolled during active disease. Sequenced sample: peripheral blood. The CDR3 loop reads CASSPGTGSSGNTIYF. The CDR3 DNA reads TGTGCCAGCAGCCCAGGGACAGGCAGCTCTGGAAACACCATATATTTT. Drawing the rest from reference TRBV9 and TRBJ1-3, the complete variable domain is DSGVTQTPKHLITATGQRVTLRCSPRSGDLSVYWYQQSLDQGLQFLIQYYNGEERAKGNILERFSAQQFPDLHSELNLSSLELGDSALYFCASSPGTGSSGNTIYFGEGSWLTVV.